This TCR beta chain was captured in a study of T cell responses to AZD1222 COVID-19 vaccine. Clones were sequenced by immunoSEQ multiplex PCR, and TCRdb holds only the in-frame ones, with some missing. Among 150,000 to 200,000 clones listed, just over 90% were seen once. The ends lost 5 bases at V and 4 bases at J; junction bases unmatched: 10. This CDR3 spans 15 amino acids. Per germline, CDR1 SGHNT and CDR2 YENEEA. This chain connects TRBV11-3 to TRBJ2-7, with 8 positions matching TRBD1. The source material was peripheral blood, sampled 28 days after the second AZD1222 dose. The sequence was collected from an adult who received the AZD1222 COVID-19 vaccine. The DNA for the CDR3 is TGTGCCAGCAGCAAAGGACAGGGAAGGAGGTACGAGCAGTACTTC. Amino acids: CASSKGQGRRYEQYF. Based on the CDR3 plus reference TRBV11-3 and TRBJ2-7, the full variable domain is EAGVVQSPRYKIIEKKQPVAFWCNPISGHNTLYWYLQNLGQGPELLIRYENEEAVDDSQLPKDRFSAERLKGVDSTLKIQPAELGDSAVYLCASSKGQGRRYEQYFGPGTRLTVT.